This TCR beta chain is drawn from a study of monozygotic twins with inflammatory bowel disease. For both chains, the TCRalpha and TCRbeta cDNA went through two nested PCRs of around 15 and 10 cycles. TCRdb reprocessed the 5' RACE reads and keeps a single row for each CDR3 protein, giving no DNA. The listing contains 350,000 to 550,000 distinct CDR3 sequences. The CDR3 runs 13 residues. Germline V gene sequence: CDR1 ENHRY, CDR2 SYGVKD. This clonotype originated in a human donor with ulcerative colitis or Crohn's disease, or a healthy co-twin of an affected twin (not recorded which). Sequenced material: blood. This chain joins TRBV10-3 and TRBJ1-1; TCRdb proposes TRBD1, but this gene call is untestable without DNA. CDR3 region: CAISGDRGGEAFF.